This TCR beta chain was retrieved from a study of blood T cells in healthy people across ages. It was with a sample-barcoded 5' primer and a J-beta primer mix that a second PCR of roughly 7 to 12 cycles was run. One entry per CDR3 protein, called by TCRdb with MiXCR from the 5' RACE reads. In the table there are 1.8 million or so distinct CDR3 sequences, approximately 40% of which are singletons. Trimming removed 6 bases from V and 3 bases from J, with 24 bases in between. The CDR3 runs to 17 residues. The receptor was isolated from a human donor in good health. Sequencing input: blood. The V gene is TRBV12-3 or TRBV12-4, the J gene TRBJ2-7, with D possibly being TRBD1 (6 bases). This CDR3 reads CASRGLNRDGSGYEQYF. In nucleotides, the CDR3 is TGTGCCAGCAGGGGGCTCAACAGGGATGGCTCGGGCTACGAGCAGTACTTC.